This T cell receptor (beta chain) was sequenced during a study of OX40 agonist ivuxolimab in advanced cancers. The wider study: Participants averaged approximately 65 years of age (range roughly 23 to 90) and were roughly 83% male. Study-level points and caveats: Clones of CD4+ and CD8+ blood T cells grew by week 6 at doses of 0.1 to 3.0 mg/kg.

A remark on this clone: The target antigen is unknown.

Assay: immunoSEQ multiplex PCR; the TCRdb copy retains only in-frame clones and omits some. The data contain some 77,000 clones, just under 95% of them seen just once; the ten biggest clones take up 0.32%. With autoimmune disease history or systemic immunosuppression, patients were excluded. The source is an adult with an advanced solid tumor such as melanoma, head and neck, liver or kidney cancer. Sequenced here: CD4+ or CD8+ T cells sorted from blood, sampled in a trial of the OX40 agonist ivuxolimab.

Here the CDR3 reads CASSLTAASGSNGYEQYF. As DNA, the CDR3 is TGTGCCAGCAGCTTGACGGCGGCTAGCGGGAGTAATGGATACGAGCAGTACTTC. The V call is TRBV5-5, the J call TRBJ2-7, with 10 bases fitting TRBD2. Losses at the gene ends were 1 base for V and 4 bases for J; bases not matched to a gene: 14. Germline lookup yields CDR1 SGHKS and CDR2 YYEKEE (reference sequence). CDR3 length equals 18 residues.